A single sample is the source of the 29 T cell receptor beta chains below, sequenced in a study of T cell clusters in autoimmune cytopenias. Some 38,000 genome equivalents of blood DNA were amplified for TRB. Multiplex touch-down PCR amplified TRB using TRB-A and TRB-B pools in one tube. TCRdb re-called the multiplex PCR reads and catalogs CDR3 proteins one per entry, DNA excluded. The sample has roughly 6,900 distinct CDR3 sequences. This same sample was also part of a study on T cell repertoires in aging, cancer and after chemotherapy.

The source material was peripheral blood. Receptor source: a human donor in good health.

The V and J genes are TRBV12-3 or TRBV12-4 and TRBJ2-5; TCRdb designates TRBD1, a call that cannot be tested without DNA. The CDR3 totals 16 residues. CDR3 sequence reads: CASSLWGGQRQETQYF.

The chain links TRBV27 to TRBJ1-2. There are 17 residues in the CDR3. CDR1 and CDR2 (germline): MNHEY, SMNVEV (reference sequence). CDR3 protein: CASSFGMKGLGDYGYTF.

This clonotype is identified as medium-sized from frequency. The chain uses TRBV29-1 and TRBJ2-5; TCRdb reports TRBD1, a call that lacks DNA to check it against. CDR1 SQVTM and CDR2 ANQGSEA come from the germline V gene. This CDR3 is built from 12 residues. CDR3 region: CSVALGGETQYF.

Measured by frequency, this clonotype is medium-sized. This chain joins TRBV12-3 or TRBV12-4 and TRBJ2-5; with no DNA, the TCRdb D assignment of TRBD2 cannot be verified. The CDR3 totals 14 residues. CDR3 region: CASSALAGRETQYF.

This CDR3 reads CASSPPGGGNEQFF. The rearrangement joins TRBV6-5 to TRBJ2-1; absent DNA, TCRdb's TRBD1 call cannot be checked. Germline CDR1 is MNHEY and CDR2 is SVGAGI. This CDR3 contains 14 residues.

Considering frequency, this clonotype is medium-sized. J is TRBJ2-7 and V is TRBV6-1. The CDR3 runs to 13 residues. In germline, CDR1 is MNHNS, CDR2 SASEGT. The CDR3 protein is CASSATASYEQYF.

This clonotype is identified as medium-sized from frequency. This chain joins TRBV12-3 or TRBV12-4 and TRBJ2-3; TCRdb's D call of TRBD2 is untestable without DNA. This CDR3 has 14 residues. CDR3: CASSQGLTTDTQYF.

The V and J genes are TRBV6-1 and TRBJ1-3. This CDR3 contains 11 residues. Germline V lookup: CDR1 MNHNS, CDR2 SASEGT. The CDR3 is CASSLVNTIYF.

The V gene is TRBV12-3 or TRBV12-4, the J gene TRBJ2-2; TCRdb returns TRBD1, unconfirmable since there is no DNA. The CDR3 consists of 14 residues. The CDR3 protein is CASSPGGRGGELFF.

This chain connects TRBV29-1 to TRBJ2-1; TCRdb's D call, TRBD2, is unchecked because there is no DNA. Germline values: CDR1 SQVTM, CDR2 ANQGSEA. The length of the CDR3 is 12 residues. CDR3 region: CSVRKTSDEQFF.

By frequency, this clonotype is medium-sized. V is TRBV30 and J is TRBJ2-7. Germline V gives CDR1 GTSNPN, CDR2 SVGIG (reference sequence). The CDR3 length is 13 residues. The CDR3 spells CAWSVHRFYEQYF.

The chain carries TRBV6-5 and TRBJ2-7. Germline CDR1 and CDR2: MNHEY and SVGAGI. This CDR3 comprises 16 residues. CDR3 protein: CASSYSKRRLSYEQYF.

The chain has TRBV30 and TRBJ2-1; lacking DNA, the TRBD2 call made by TCRdb goes unchecked. This CDR3 is 14 amino acids long. Per germline, CDR1 GTSNPN and CDR2 SVGIG (reference sequence). CDR3 region: CAWGRLAGGLEQFF.

CDR3 in amino acids: CASSQVGGNYGYTF. The chain joins TRBV5-4 to TRBJ1-2. Germline V CDR1 and CDR2: SGHNT, YYREEE (reference sequence). This CDR3 is 14 amino acids long.

This clonotype is medium-sized by frequency. J is TRBJ1-5 and V is TRBV19. The germline gives CDR1 LNHDA, CDR2 SQIVND (reference sequence). The CDR3 totals 15 residues. The CDR3 region is CASSIRLFSNQPQHF.

CDR3 protein: CASSGVQTNEKLFF. This sequence joins TRBV18 and TRBJ1-4. Germline CDR1 and CDR2: KGHSH and LQKENI. The CDR3 length is 14 residues.

The CDR3 is CASSPDPIRGYGYTF. V and J are TRBV6-5 and TRBJ1-2; TCRdb's D gene call, TRBD1, goes unchecked for lack of DNA. CDR1 and CDR2 (germline): MNHEY, SVGAGI. This CDR3 has 15 residues.

This rearrangement joins TRBV27 to TRBJ2-7; TCRdb lists TRBD2, though no DNA is available to test this call. Germline V lookup: CDR1 MNHEY, CDR2 SMNVEV (reference sequence). The CDR3 is made up of 14 amino acids. CDR3 residues: CASGRTSGAYEQYF.

V gene TRBV6-2 or TRBV6-3 combines with J gene TRBJ2-1; the TCRdb call, TRBD1, lacks DNA for checking. Germline V CDR1 and CDR2: MNHEY, SVGEGT. This CDR3 is 13 amino acids long. This CDR3 is CASMGQVHNEQFF.

The rearrangement links TRBV19 to TRBJ2-4; the TCRdb call, TRBD1, lacks DNA for checking. The CDR3 is 16 residues long. The germline V gene has CDR1 LNHDA and CDR2 SQIVND (reference sequence). CDR3 in amino acids: CASSTQGGIAKNIQYF.

This sequence joins TRBV28 and TRBJ1-6; TCRdb designates TRBD1, a call that cannot be tested without DNA. The length of the CDR3 is 16 residues. CDR1 MDHEN and CDR2 SYDVKM come from the germline V gene. The CDR3 region is CASRAPGTGYNSPLHF.

V is TRBV19 and J is TRBJ2-4; TCRdb returns TRBD1, unconfirmable since there is no DNA. Germline CDR1 and CDR2: LNHDA and SQIVND (reference sequence). CDR3 length: 18 amino acids. This CDR3 reads CASSNLWGGGLAKNIQYF. The full variable domain, in which reference TRBV19 and TRBJ2-4 provide the parts outside the CDR3, is DGGITQSPKYLFRKEGQNVTLSCEQNLNHDAMYWYRQDPGQGLRLIYYSQIVNDFQKGDIAEGYSVSREKKESFPLTVTSAQKNPTAFYLCASSNLWGGGLAKNIQYFGAGTRLSVL.

By frequency, this clonotype is medium-sized (0.01 to 0.1%). This chain joins TRBV5-4 and TRBJ2-3. The CDR3 has 14 residues. In germline, CDR1 is SGHNT, CDR2 YYREEE (reference sequence). The CDR3 loop is CASSLAKSTDTQYF. Filled out from reference TRBV5-4 and TRBJ2-3, the complete variable domain reads ETGVTQSPTHLIKTRGQQVTLRCSSQSGHNTVSWYQQALGQGPQFIFQYYREEENGRGNFPPRFSGLQFPNYSSELNVNALELDDSALYLCASSLAKSTDTQYFGPGTRLTVL.

This clonotype is medium-sized by frequency. V and J are TRBV19 and TRBJ1-6. CDR1 is LNHDA and CDR2 is SQIVND in the germline V gene (reference sequence). CDR3 length: 14 amino acids. CDR3 in amino acids: CASPLRSYNSPLHF.

By frequency, this clonotype is medium-sized. V is TRBV29-1 and J is TRBJ1-4; lacking DNA, the TRBD1 call made by TCRdb goes unchecked. CDR1 is SQVTM and CDR2 is ANQGSEA in the germline V gene. This CDR3 contains 12 residues. The CDR3 spells CSALQGDEKLFF. The full variable domain, its missing parts supplied by reference TRBV29-1 and TRBJ1-4, is SAVISQKPSRDICQRGTSLTIQCQVDSQVTMMFWYRQQPGQSLTLIATANQGSEATYESGFVIDKFPISRPNLTFSTLTVSNMSPEDSSIYLCSALQGDEKLFFGSGTQLSVL.

This rearrangement joins TRBV11-2 to TRBJ2-7. This CDR3 has 14 residues. Germline V gene sequence: CDR1 SGHAT, CDR2 FQNNGV. The CDR3 spells CASSLGPSSYEQYF.

Judged by frequency, this clonotype is medium-sized. The gene calls are TRBV19 and TRBJ2-1; the D call of TRBD2 rests on TCRdb alone, since no DNA is present to check it. CDR1 is LNHDA and CDR2 is SQIVND in the germline V gene (reference sequence). The CDR3 contains 16 residues. The CDR3 here is CASSTDPRGGLGEQFF. Variable domain in full (rest from reference TRBV19 and TRBJ2-1): DGGITQSPKYLFRKEGQNVTLSCEQNLNHDAMYWYRQDPGQGLRLIYYSQIVNDFQKGDIAEGYSVSREKKESFPLTVTSAQKNPTAFYLCASSTDPRGGLGEQFFGPGTRLTVL.

The chain joins TRBV18 to TRBJ2-7; without DNA, the TCRdb call of TRBD1 cannot be checked. The germline V gene has CDR1 KGHSH and CDR2 LQKENI. The length of the CDR3 is 15 residues. The CDR3 spells CASSPGTGSTYEQYF. The complete variable domain, with remaining parts taken from reference TRBV18 and TRBJ2-7, reads NAGVMQNPRHLVRRRGQEARLRCSPMKGHSHVYWYRQLPEEGLKFMVYLQKENIIDESGMPKERFSAEFPKEGPSILRIQQVVRGDSAAYFCASSPGTGSTYEQYFGPGTRLTVT.

This clonotype ranks as medium-sized (0.01 to 0.1%) in terms of frequency. The chain uses TRBV6-1 and TRBJ2-7; TCRdb designates TRBD1, a call that cannot be tested without DNA. Germline loops: CDR1 MNHNS, CDR2 SASEGT. The CDR3 extends over 13 amino acids. CDR3 in amino acids: CASSVSGAGEQYF.